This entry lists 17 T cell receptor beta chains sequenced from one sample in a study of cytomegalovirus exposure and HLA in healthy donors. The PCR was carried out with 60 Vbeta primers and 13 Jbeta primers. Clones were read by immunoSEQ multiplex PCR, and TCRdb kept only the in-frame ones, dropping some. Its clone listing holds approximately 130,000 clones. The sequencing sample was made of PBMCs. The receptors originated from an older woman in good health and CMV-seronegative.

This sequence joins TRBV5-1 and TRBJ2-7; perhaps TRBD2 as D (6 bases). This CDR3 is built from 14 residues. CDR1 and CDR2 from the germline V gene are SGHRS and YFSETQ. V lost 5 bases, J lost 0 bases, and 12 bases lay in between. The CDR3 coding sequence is TGCGCCAGCAGGGCTACCGGGAGCTCCTACGAGCAGTACTTC. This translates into CASRATGSSYEQYF.

The CDR3 protein is CASSRGSGGSYRGTGELFF. CDR3 DNA sequence: TGCGCCAGCAGCCGAGGTAGCGGGGGGTCCTACCGGGGCACCGGGGAGCTGTTTTTT. V is TRBV4-1 and J is TRBJ2-2, with 10 bases matching TRBD2. J lost 4 bases, V lost 4 bases, and 15 bases had no gene match. Germline values: CDR1 MGHRA, CDR2 YSYEKL. The CDR3 covers 19 residues.

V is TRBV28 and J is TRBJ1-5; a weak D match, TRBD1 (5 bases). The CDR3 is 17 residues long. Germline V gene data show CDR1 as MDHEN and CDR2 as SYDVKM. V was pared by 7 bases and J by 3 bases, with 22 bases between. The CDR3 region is CASTEFRGSGHNQPQHF. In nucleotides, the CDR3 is TGTGCCAGCACCGAATTCCGGGGGTCGGGTCACAATCAGCCCCAGCATTTT.

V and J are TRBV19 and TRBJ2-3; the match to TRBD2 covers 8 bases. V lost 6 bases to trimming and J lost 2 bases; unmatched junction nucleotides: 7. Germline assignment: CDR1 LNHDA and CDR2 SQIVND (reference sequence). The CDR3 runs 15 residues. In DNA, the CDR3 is TGTGCCAGTAGCAAAGCGCGGGGGGACACAGATACGCAGTATTTT. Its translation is CASSKARGDTDTQYF.

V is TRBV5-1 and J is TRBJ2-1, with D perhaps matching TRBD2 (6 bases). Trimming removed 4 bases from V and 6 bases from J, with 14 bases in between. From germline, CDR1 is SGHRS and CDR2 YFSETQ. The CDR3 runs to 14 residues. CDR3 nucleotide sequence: TGCGCCAGCAGCGTGGGGACTGCAGGCAATGAGCAGTTCTTC. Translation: CASSVGTAGNEQFF.

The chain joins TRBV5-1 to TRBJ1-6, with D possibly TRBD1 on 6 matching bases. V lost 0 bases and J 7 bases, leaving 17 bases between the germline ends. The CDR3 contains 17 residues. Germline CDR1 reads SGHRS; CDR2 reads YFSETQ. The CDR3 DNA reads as TGCGCCAGCAGCTTGGAGGGGGTGGGAGTAAGGAATTCACCCCTCCACTTT. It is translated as CASSLEGVGVRNSPLHF.

The CDR3 coding sequence is TGCGCCAGCCGGGGGTTCCTTACGCAAGAGACCCAGTACTTC. The encoded protein is CASRGFLTQETQYF. The rearrangement joins TRBV5-1 to TRBJ2-5; D is possibly TRBD2 (6 bases). CDR3 length: 14 amino acids. Trimming removed 7 bases from V and 2 bases from J, with 15 bases in between. Germline V gene data show CDR1 as SGHRS and CDR2 as YFSETQ. Full variable domain (missing parts from reference TRBV5-1 and TRBJ2-5): KAGVTQTPRYLIKTRGQQVTLSCSPISGHRSVSWYQQTPGQGLQFLFEYFSETQRNKGNFPGRFSGRQFSNSRSEMNVSTLELGDSALYLCASRGFLTQETQYFGPGTRLLVL.

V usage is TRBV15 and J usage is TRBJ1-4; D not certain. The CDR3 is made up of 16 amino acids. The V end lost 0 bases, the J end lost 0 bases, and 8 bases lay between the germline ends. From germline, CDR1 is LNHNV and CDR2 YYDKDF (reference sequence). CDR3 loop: CATSRDVKSTNEKLFF. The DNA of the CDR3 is TGTGCCACCAGCAGAGATGTCAAATCAACTAATGAAAAACTGTTTTTT.

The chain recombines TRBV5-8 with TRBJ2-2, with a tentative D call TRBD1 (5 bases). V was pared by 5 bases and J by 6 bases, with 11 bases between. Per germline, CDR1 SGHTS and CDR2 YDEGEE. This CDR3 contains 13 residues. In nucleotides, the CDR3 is TGTGCCAGCAGTCCAGACAGAGCCGGGGAGCTGTTTTTT. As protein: CASSPDRAGELFF.

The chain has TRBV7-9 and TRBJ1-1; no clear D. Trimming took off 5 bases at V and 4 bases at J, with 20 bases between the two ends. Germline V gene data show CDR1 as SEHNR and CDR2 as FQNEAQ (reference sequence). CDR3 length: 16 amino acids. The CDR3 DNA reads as TGTGCCAGCAGCCCCAAGCCGGGGAATCGGGGCACTGAAGCTTTCTTT. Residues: CASSPKPGNRGTEAFF.

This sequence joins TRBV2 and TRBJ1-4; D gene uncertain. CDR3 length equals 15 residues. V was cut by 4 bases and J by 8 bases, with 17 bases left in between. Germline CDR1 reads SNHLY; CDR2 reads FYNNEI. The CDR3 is CASSGEQSRVEKLFF. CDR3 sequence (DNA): TGTGCCAGCAGTGGGGAGCAGTCACGGGTCGAAAAACTGTTTTTT.

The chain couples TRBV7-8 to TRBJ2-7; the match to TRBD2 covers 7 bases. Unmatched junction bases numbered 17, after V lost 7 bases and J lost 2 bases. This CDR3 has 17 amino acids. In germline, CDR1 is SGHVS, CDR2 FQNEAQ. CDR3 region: CASTQRGSSGPPYEQYF. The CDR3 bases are TGTGCCAGCACCCAACGGGGTAGTAGCGGGCCGCCCTACGAGCAGTACTTC.

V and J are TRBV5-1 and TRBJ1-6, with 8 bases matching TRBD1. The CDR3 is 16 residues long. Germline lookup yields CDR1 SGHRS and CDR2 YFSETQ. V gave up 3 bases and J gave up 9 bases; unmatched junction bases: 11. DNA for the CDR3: TGCGCCAGCAGCTCCGGACAGGGTGTTTCAAGTTCACCCCTCCACTTT. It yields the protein CASSSGQGVSSSPLHF. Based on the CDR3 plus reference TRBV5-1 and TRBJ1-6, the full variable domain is KAGVTQTPRYLIKTRGQQVTLSCSPISGHRSVSWYQQTPGQGLQFLFEYFSETQRNKGNFPGRFSGRQFSNSRSEMNVSTLELGDSALYLCASSSGQGVSSSPLHFGNGTRLTVT.

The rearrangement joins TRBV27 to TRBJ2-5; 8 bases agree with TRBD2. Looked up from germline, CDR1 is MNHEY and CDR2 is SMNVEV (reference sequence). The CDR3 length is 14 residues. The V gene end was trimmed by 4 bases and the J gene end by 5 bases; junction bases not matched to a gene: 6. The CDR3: CASSSRGGLETQYF. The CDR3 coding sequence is TGTGCCAGCAGTTCCCGGGGGGGCCTGGAGACCCAGTACTTC.

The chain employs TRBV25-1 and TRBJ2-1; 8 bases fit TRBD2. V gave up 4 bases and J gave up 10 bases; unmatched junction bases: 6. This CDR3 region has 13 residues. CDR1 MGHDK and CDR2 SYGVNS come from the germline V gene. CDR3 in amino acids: CASSARGGVEQFF. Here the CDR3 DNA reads TGTGCCAGCAGTGCCCGGGGGGGCGTCGAGCAGTTCTTC.

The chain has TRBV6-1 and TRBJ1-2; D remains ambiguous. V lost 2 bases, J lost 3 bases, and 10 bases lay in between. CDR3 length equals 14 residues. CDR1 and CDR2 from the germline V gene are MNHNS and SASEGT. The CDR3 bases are TGTGCCAGCAGTGAAATGGTGCGGGACTATGGCTACACCTTC. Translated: CASSEMVRDYGYTF.

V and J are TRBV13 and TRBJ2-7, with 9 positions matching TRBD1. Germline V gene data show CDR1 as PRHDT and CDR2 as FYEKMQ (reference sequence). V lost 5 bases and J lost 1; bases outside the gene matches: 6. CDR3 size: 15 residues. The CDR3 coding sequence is TGTGCCAGCAGCCCCGGACAGGGGCTATCCTACGAGCAGTACTTC. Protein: CASSPGQGLSYEQYF.